This T cell receptor beta chain was identified in a study of blood T cells in healthy people across ages. Study background: With template switching, about one barcoded beta molecule was captured per two T cells.

The germline V and J ends were trimmed by 5 bases and 5 bases, with 19 bases remaining between them. Germline V gene sequence: CDR1 MNHEY, CDR2 SVGAGI. CDR3 length equals 16 residues. The second PCR ran roughly 7 to 12 cycles with a sample-barcoded 5' primer and J-beta primers. The template-switch adaptor, which had 12 random nucleotides, put a tag on each cDNA molecule. Every sample gave at least 3 million paired-end reads containing CDR3. Each CDR3 protein is one row after TCRdb ran MiXCR on the 5' RACE reads. The sample comprises approximately 670,000 distinct CDR3 sequences, around two fifths of which are singletons, and about 30% rests with the top ten.

The receptor's source is a man aged 80 or over in good health. The gene calls are TRBV6-5 and TRBJ2-1; D may be TRBD1 (7 bases). Source material: blood. This CDR3 is CASSRPGQGGHNEQFF. CDR3 nucleotide sequence: TGTGCCAGCAGTCGTCCCGGGCAGGGGGGACACAATGAGCAGTTCTTC.